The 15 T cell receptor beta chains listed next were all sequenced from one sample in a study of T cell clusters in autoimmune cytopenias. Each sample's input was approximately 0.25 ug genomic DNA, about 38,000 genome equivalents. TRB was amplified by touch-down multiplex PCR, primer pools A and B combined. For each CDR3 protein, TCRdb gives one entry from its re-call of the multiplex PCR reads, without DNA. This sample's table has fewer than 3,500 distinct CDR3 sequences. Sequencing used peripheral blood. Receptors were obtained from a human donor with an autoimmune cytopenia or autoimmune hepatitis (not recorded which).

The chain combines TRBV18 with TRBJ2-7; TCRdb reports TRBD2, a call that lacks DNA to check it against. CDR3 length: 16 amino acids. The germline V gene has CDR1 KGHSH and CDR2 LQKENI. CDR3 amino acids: CASSPPSGRGFYEQYF.

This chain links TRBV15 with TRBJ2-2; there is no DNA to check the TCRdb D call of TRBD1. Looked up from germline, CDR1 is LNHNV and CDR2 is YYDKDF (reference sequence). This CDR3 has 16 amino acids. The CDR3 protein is CATSRPGTGSTGELFF.

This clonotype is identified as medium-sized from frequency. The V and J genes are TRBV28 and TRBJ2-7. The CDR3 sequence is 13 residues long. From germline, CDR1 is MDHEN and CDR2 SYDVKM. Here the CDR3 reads CASSRLWSYEQYF.

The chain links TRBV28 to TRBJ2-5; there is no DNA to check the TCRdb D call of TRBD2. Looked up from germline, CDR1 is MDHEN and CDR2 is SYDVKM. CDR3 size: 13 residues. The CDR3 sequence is CASGTSGRETQYF.

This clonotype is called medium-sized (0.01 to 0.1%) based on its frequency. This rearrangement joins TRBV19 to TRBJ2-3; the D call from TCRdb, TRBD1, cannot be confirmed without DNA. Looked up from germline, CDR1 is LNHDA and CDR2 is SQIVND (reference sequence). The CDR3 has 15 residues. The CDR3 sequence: CASSIPGDQVYTQYF. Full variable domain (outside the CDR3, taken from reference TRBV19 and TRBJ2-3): DGGITQSPKYLFRKEGQNVTLSCEQNLNHDAMYWYRQDPGQGLRLIYYSQIVNDFQKGDIAEGYSVSREKKESFPLTVTSAQKNPTAFYLCASSIPGDQVYTQYFGPGTRLTVL.

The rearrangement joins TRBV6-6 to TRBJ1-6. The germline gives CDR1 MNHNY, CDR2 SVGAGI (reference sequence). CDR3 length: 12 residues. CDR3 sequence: CASSRSNSPLHF.

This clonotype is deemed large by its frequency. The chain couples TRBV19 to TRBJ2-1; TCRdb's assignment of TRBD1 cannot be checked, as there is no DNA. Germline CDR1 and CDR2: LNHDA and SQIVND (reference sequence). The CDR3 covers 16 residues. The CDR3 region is CASSIRALGTHNEQFF.

CDR3 region: CASTPLISGAQSGANVLTF. The chain joins TRBV6-6 to TRBJ2-6; TCRdb calls TRBD1, which cannot be checked without DNA. Germline V gene data show CDR1 as MNHNY and CDR2 as SVGAGI (reference sequence). This CDR3 has 19 residues.

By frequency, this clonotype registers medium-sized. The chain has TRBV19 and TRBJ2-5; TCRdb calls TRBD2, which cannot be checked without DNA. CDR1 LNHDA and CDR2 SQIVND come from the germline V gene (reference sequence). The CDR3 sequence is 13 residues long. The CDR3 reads CASTTRAQETQYF.

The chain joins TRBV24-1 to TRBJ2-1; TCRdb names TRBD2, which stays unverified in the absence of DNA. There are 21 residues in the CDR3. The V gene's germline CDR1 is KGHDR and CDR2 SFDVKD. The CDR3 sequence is CATSDLGQGTSGRGAYNEQFF.

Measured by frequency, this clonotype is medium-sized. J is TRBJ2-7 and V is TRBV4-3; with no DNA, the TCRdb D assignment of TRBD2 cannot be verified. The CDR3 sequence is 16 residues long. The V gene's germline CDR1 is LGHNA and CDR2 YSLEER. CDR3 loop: CASSLGSGRPGGEQYF.

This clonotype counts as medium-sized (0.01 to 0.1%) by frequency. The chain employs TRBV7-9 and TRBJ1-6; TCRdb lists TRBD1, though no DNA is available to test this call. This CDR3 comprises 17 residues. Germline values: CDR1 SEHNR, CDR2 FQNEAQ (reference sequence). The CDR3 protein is CASSYHDRTGISSPLHF. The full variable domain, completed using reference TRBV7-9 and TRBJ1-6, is DTGVSQNPRHKITKRGQNVTFRCDPISEHNRLYWYRQTLGQGPEFLTYFQNEAQLEKSRLLSDRFSAERPKGSFSTLEIQRTEQGDSAMYLCASSYHDRTGISSPLHFGNGTRLTVT.

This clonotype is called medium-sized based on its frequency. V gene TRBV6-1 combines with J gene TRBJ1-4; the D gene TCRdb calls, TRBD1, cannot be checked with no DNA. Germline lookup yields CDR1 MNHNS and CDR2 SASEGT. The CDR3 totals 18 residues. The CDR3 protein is CASSEEDRAITTNEKLFF.

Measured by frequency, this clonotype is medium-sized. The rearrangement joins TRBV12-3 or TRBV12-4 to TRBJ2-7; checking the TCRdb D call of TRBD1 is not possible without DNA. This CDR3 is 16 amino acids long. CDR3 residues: CASSNLQDRGRYEQYF.

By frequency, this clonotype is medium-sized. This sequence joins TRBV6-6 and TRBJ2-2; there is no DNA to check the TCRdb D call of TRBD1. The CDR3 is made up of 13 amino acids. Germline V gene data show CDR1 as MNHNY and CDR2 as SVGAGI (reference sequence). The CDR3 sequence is CASSYSGGGELFF.